The 5 T cell receptor beta chains in this list originate from one sample, sequenced in a study of cytomegalovirus exposure and HLA in healthy donors. PCR employed 60 Vbeta and 13 Jbeta primers. TCRdb's table, derived via immunoSEQ multiplex PCR, lists solely in-frame clones and lacks some. The data hold under 140,000 clones, with around 76% observed a single time. The material sequenced was PBMCs. These receptors came from a man younger than 40 in good health and CMV-seropositive.

The chain recombines TRBV5-4 with TRBJ2-5; 11 nucleotides align to TRBD2. Trimming removed 4 bases from V and 5 bases from J; junction bases left unmatched: 10. The germline V gene has CDR1 SGHNT and CDR2 YYREEE (reference sequence). The CDR3 totals 16 residues. DNA for the CDR3: TGTGCCAGCAGCCCCAATTTAGCGGGGGGGCGGGAGACCCAGTACTTC. It specifies CASSPNLAGGRETQYF.

This clone was counted only a few times. The J gene is TRBJ2-5, the V gene TRBV5-1; the D gene is possibly TRBD2 (7 bases). CDR1 and CDR2 from the germline V gene are SGHRS and YFSETQ. Trimming stripped 5 bases from V and 5 bases from J, with 13 bases between. CDR3 length: 13 amino acids. CDR3 bases: TGCGCCAGCAGAGGGGGGGAGAGGGAGACCCAGTACTTC. Protein sequence: CASRGGERETQYF. Combining the CDR3 with reference TRBV5-1 and TRBJ2-5 gives the whole variable domain KAGVTQTPRYLIKTRGQQVTLSCSPISGHRSVSWYQQTPGQGLQFLFEYFSETQRNKGNFPGRFSGRQFSNSRSEMNVSTLELGDSALYLCASRGGERETQYFGPGTRLLVL.

The chain links TRBV6-1 to TRBJ1-5; maybe TRBD1 (5 bases). V lost 7 bases and J lost 6, with 10 bases in between. Looked up from germline, CDR1 is MNHNS and CDR2 is SASEGT. CDR3 size: 12 residues. CDR3: CASTWGGQPQHF. The CDR3, as DNA: TGTGCCAGCACTTGGGGGGGTCAGCCCCAGCATTTT.

The V call is TRBV14, the J call TRBJ1-2; D is ambiguous. The CDR3 covers 17 residues. The V gene lost 1 base and the J gene lost 5 bases, with 20 bases spanning the gap. The germline CDR1 and CDR2 sequences are SGHDN and FVKESK. The DNA of the CDR3 is TGTGCCAGCAGCCAAGGTCGATTGTGGAGGGCCCCTTATGGCTACACCTTC. Protein product: CASSQGRLWRAPYGYTF.

The rearrangement links TRBV4-1 to TRBJ2-5, with D perhaps matching TRBD1 (5 bases). The CDR3 has 16 residues. V was pared by 0 bases and J by 5 bases, with 16 bases between. The germline gives CDR1 MGHRA, CDR2 YSYEKL. In DNA form, the CDR3 reads TGCGCCAGCAGCCAAGATTCCGCAAGGGGCCGGGAGACCCAGTACTTC. It specifies CASSQDSARGRETQYF.